Below, 6 T cell receptor beta chains from the same sample are listed, as sequenced in a study of patients with pleural tuberculosis. TCRdb analysed the reads with MiXCR anew, one entry per CDR3 protein. Counted here are around 50,000 distinct CDR3 sequences, approximately 7.5% occurring once; the ten biggest clones make up around 15%. These receptors originate from a human donor with pleural tuberculosis.

This clonotype was observed at least ten times. This chain connects TRBV7-8 to TRBJ2-7; 8 bases are a match to TRBD1. Losses at the gene ends were 3 bases for V and 6 bases for J; bases not matched to a gene: 4. CDR1 is SGHVS and CDR2 is FQNEAQ in the germline V gene. CDR3 size: 13 residues. CDR3 loop: CASSFQGAREQYF. As DNA, the CDR3 is TGTGCCAGCAGCTTTCAGGGGGCACGCGAGCAGTACTTC.

The chain uses TRBV2 and TRBJ1-6, with D possibly being TRBD1 (5 bases). Germline CDR1 reads SNHLY; CDR2 reads FYNNEI. V dropped 6 bases and J dropped 0 bases, with 9 bases sitting between them. The CDR3 consists of 15 residues. The CDR3 loop reads CASSGQSSYNSPLHF. CDR3 nucleotides: TGTGCCAGCAGCGGACAAAGCTCCTATAATTCACCCCTCCACTTT.

There are many counts of this clonotype. The V gene is TRBV12-3 or TRBV12-4, the J gene TRBJ1-1; the match to TRBD1 covers 10 bases. The CDR3 extends over 15 amino acids. Trimming cost V 6 bases and J 5 bases; bases outside gene matches: 9. The CDR3 DNA sequence: TGTGCCAGCAGACTAAGACAGGGGGCAGGGACTGAAGCTTTCTTT. Amino acids: CASRLRQGAGTEAFF.

This clonotype was counted ten times or more. The CDR3 spells CASSPLEYDYGYTF. As DNA, the CDR3 is TGTGCCAGCAGTCCCCTCGAGTATGACTATGGCTACACCTTC. The chain employs TRBV28 and TRBJ1-2; D is unclear. CDR3 length: 14 residues. V was pared by 5 bases and J by 3 bases, with 13 bases between. Germline CDR1 MDHEN, CDR2 SYDVKM.

This clonotype was counted between two and nine times. V and J are TRBV5-1 and TRBJ1-2; 7 bases line up with TRBD1. CDR1 is SGHRS, CDR2 YFSETQ, per germline. The CDR3 extends over 14 amino acids. The junction had 11 bases not matched to a gene; V was cut back by 4 bases and J by 8 bases. DNA for the CDR3: TGCGCCAGCAGCCCCGCGACAGGGAAAAGCGGCTACACCTTC. This codes for CASSPATGKSGYTF.

This clonotype was detected many times. The rearrangement joins TRBV28 to TRBJ2-3; D call uncertain. The V end was cut by 5 bases, the J end by 11 bases, with 14 bases between. The germline V gene has CDR1 MDHEN and CDR2 SYDVKM. This CDR3 is 12 amino acids long. CDR3 nucleotides: TGTGCCAGCAGTCCCCTTATCCAGGAGCAGTATTTT. This sequence encodes CASSPLIQEQYF.